This T cell receptor (beta chain) appears in the sequencing data of a study of cytomegalovirus exposure and HLA in healthy donors. Both 60 Vbeta primers and 13 Jbeta primers went into the PCR. Produced via immunoSEQ multiplex PCR; TCRdb's table is partial and in-frame only. Of about 160,000 clones in the sample, 70% to 80% were seen once. The germline gives CDR1 LNHDA, CDR2 SQIVND (reference sequence). Trimming at V came to 5 bases and at J to 1 base, leaving 8 bases not matched to a gene. This CDR3 is 19 amino acids long. This chain connects TRBV19 to TRBJ2-1; 16 bases map to TRBD2. Sequencing was carried out using PBMCs. The clonotype originates from a middle-aged man in good health and CMV-seronegative. DNA for the CDR3: TGTGCCAGTAGTGTCTCGGGACTAGCGGGAGGGGGATCCTACAATGAGCAGTTCTTC. It is translated as CASSVSGLAGGGSYNEQFF.